This T cell receptor beta chain emerged from a study of cytomegalovirus exposure and HLA in healthy donors. Study-level findings and limits: HLA alleles showed associations with 16,951 TCR beta sequences in a later analysis, at a 0.05 false discovery rate.

Notes on this clone: What it binds is unknown.

Germline V gene sequence: CDR1 SNHLY, CDR2 FYNNEI. The ends lost 6 bases at V and 4 bases at J; junction bases unmatched: 5. This CDR3 is 13 amino acids long. In the PCR, 60 Vbeta and 13 Jbeta primers were used. Data came from immunoSEQ multiplex PCR; TCRdb stores just in-frame clones and leaves some out. The table shows roughly 100,000 clones, with about 75% occurring only once. The receptor's source is a man in his forties in good health and CMV-seropositive. V and J are TRBV2 and TRBJ2-5, with 7 bases aligning to TRBD2. Sequencing input: PBMCs. The CDR3 loop is CASRPTGGETQYF. As DNA, the CDR3 is TGTGCCAGCAGACCTACGGGGGGAGAGACCCAGTACTTC.